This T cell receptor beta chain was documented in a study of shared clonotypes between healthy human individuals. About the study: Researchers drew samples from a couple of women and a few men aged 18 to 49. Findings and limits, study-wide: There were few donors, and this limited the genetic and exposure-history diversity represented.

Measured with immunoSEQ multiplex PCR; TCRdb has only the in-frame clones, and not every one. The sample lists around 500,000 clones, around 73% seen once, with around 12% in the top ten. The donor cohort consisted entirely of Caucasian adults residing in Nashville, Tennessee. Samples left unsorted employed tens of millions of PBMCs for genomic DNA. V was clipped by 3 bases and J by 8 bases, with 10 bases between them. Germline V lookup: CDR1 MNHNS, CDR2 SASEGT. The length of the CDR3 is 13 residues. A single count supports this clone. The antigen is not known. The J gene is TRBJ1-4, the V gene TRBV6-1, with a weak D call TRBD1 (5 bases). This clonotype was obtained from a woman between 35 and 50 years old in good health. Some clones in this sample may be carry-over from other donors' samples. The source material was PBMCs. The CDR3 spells CASSEKGIEKLFF. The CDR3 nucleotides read TGTGCCAGCAGTGAGAAGGGGATCGAAAAACTGTTTTTT.